This T cell receptor beta chain derives from a study of CD8+CD57+ T cells in acquired aplastic anemia. Study at large: An average of about 3.2 ug of DNA was obtained from sorted CD4+ and CD8+ cells. Study conclusions and caveats: Found in both controls and patients were twenty-nine CD8+ CDR3 sequences.

V was pared by 5 bases and J by 9 bases, with 11 bases between. The CDR3 sequence is 11 residues long. Germline lookup yields CDR1 SNHLY and CDR2 FYNNEI. A remark on this clonotype: Its antigen is currently unknown.

Genomic DNA, serving as template, underwent TCR beta VDJ and CDR3 profiling. One entry per CDR3 protein results from TCRdb running MiXCR on the reads. Of approximately 300,000 distinct CDR3 sequences listed, roughly 53% are singletons. Sequenced patients had shown CD8+CD57+ cell expansion by flow cytometry. Each patient had severe acquired aplastic anemia. Patients had undergone no therapy by the time their blood was sampled. The chain couples TRBV2 to TRBJ2-7; D may be TRBD1 (5 bases). The sample was sorted CD4+, CD8+, or CD8+CD57+ T cells (not recorded which) from PBMCs. This receptor was identified in a human donor with aplastic anemia. The CDR3 coding sequence is TGTGCCAGCAGTAACACAGGTACGCAGTACTTC. The encoded protein is CASSNTGTQYF.